A single sample gave rise to the 18 T cell receptor beta chains below, sequenced in a study of blood T cell repertoires in COVID-19. The data were produced by immunoSEQ multiplex PCR, yet TCRdb's version contains in-frame clones alone and is incomplete. This table holds approximately 42,000 clones, roughly 73% found once. The source material was peripheral blood. These receptors were collected from a man older than 75 with acute or convalescent COVID-19.

The chain uses TRBV6-6 and TRBJ2-7, with 10 bases aligning to TRBD2. CDR1 and CDR2 (germline): MNHNY, SVGAGI (reference sequence). J lost 4 bases, V lost 5 bases, and 5 bases had no gene match. The CDR3 sequence is 14 residues long. The DNA of the CDR3 is TGTGCCAGCAGTGACCTGACTAGCGGGTACGAGCAGTACTTC. Translation gives CASSDLTSGYEQYF.

The rearrangement links TRBV12-3 or TRBV12-4 to TRBJ1-1; unclear D gene. CDR3 length equals 13 residues. V gave up 6 bases and J gave up 2 bases, with 10 bases separating them. The CDR3, as DNA: TGTGCCAGCAGAAGACATGGAAACACTGAAGCTTTCTTT. Its translation is CASRRHGNTEAFF.

The chain combines TRBV5-5 with TRBJ2-1, with TRBD2 identical over 13 bases. Looked up from germline, CDR1 is SGHKS and CDR2 is YYEKEE (reference sequence). V trimming: 3 bases; J trimming: 0 bases; junction bases outside the gene matches: 3. The CDR3 spans 17 residues. Written as DNA, the CDR3 is TGTGCCAGCAGCTGGGGACTAGCGGGGAGCTCCTACAATGAGCAGTTCTTC. Protein sequence: CASSWGLAGSSYNEQFF.

The chain combines TRBV2 with TRBJ1-6, with D possibly being TRBD1 (5 bases). The CDR3 runs 15 residues. V was trimmed by 6 bases and J by 10 bases, leaving 19 bases between them. Germline lookup yields CDR1 SNHLY and CDR2 FYNNEI. Written as DNA, the CDR3 is TGTGCCAGCAGCTATTCCGGGCCCCAGGGATCACCCCTCCACTTT. Its protein is CASSYSGPQGSPLHF.

This chain joins TRBV11-2 and TRBJ1-4; D remains ambiguous. The ends were cut back, 5 bases at V and 4 bases at J, with 14 bases in the middle. CDR1 and CDR2 from the germline V gene are SGHAT and FQNNGV. CDR3 size: 15 residues. The chain's CDR3 is CASSPQQLFNEKLFF. The CDR3 nucleotides read TGTGCCAGCAGCCCTCAACAGCTTTTTAATGAAAAACTGTTTTTT.

The chain uses TRBV7-9 and TRBJ1-6; weak D call: TRBD1 (6 bases). The CDR3 covers 15 residues. The germline V gene has CDR1 SEHNR and CDR2 FQNEAQ (reference sequence). The V end lost 5 bases, the J end lost 5 bases, and 13 bases lay between the germline ends. In DNA form, the CDR3 reads TGTGCCAGCAGCCCGGACAGCACCAATAATTCACCCCTCCACTTT. Amino acid sequence: CASSPDSTNNSPLHF.

V is TRBV28 and J is TRBJ2-1, with TRBD2 matching over 10 bases. V was clipped by 2 bases and J by 8 bases; unmatched bases: 9. The CDR3 totals 16 residues. The germline CDR1 and CDR2 sequences are MDHEN and SYDVKM. This chain's CDR3 is CASSLRLAGAVDEQFF. The DNA of the CDR3 is TGTGCCAGCAGTTTAAGGCTAGCGGGAGCGGTTGATGAGCAGTTCTTC.

V is TRBV18 and J is TRBJ1-2, with TRBD1 identical over 7 bases. From germline, CDR1 is KGHSH and CDR2 LQKENI. The V gene end was trimmed by 3 bases and the J gene end by 6 bases; junction bases not matched to a gene: 13. This CDR3 has 16 residues. CDR3 loop: CASSPTRQGPDHGYTF. The CDR3 nucleotides are TGTGCCAGCTCACCCACACGACAGGGTCCGGACCATGGCTACACCTTC. The entire variable domain, with the rest obtained from reference TRBV18 and TRBJ1-2, is as follows: NAGVMQNPRHLVRRRGQEARLRCSPMKGHSHVYWYRQLPEEGLKFMVYLQKENIIDESGMPKERFSAEFPKEGPSILRIQQVVRGDSAAYFCASSPTRQGPDHGYTFGSGTRLTVV.

CDR3 in amino acids: CASTGGINYGYTF. The CDR3 bases are TGTGCCAGCACAGGAGGGATTAACTATGGCTACACCTTC. The chain has TRBV25-1 and TRBJ1-2, with no clear D. Germline V gene sequence: CDR1 MGHDK, CDR2 SYGVNS. The CDR3 spans 13 residues. Trimming took off 7 bases at V and 1 base at J, with 10 bases between the two ends.

This clone was picked up a small number of times. This is likely an artifact of a read error, given a far larger clone one base away. This specimen includes other DNA sequences encoding the same CDR3. This sequence joins TRBV11-2 and TRBJ2-7; D is ambiguous. Germline CDR1 and CDR2: SGHAT and FQNNGV. The CDR3 consists of 15 residues. Between the trimmed V and J ends, which lost 4 bases and 0 bases, there was a span of 13 bases. The CDR3 DNA reads as TGTGCCAGCAGCTCGTTAACTCCGCTCTCCTACGAGCAGTACTTC. Translation gives CASSSLTPLSYEQYF.

The chain recombines TRBV6-2 or TRBV6-3 with TRBJ2-6; the match to TRBD2 covers 11 bases. The germline CDR1 and CDR2 sequences are MNHEY and SVGEGT. J was trimmed by 6 bases and V by 5 bases; bases with no gene match: 3. This CDR3 contains 15 residues. The CDR3 region is CASSVAGGAANVLTF. Written as DNA, the CDR3 is TGTGCCAGCAGTGTAGCGGGAGGGGCGGCCAACGTCCTGACTTTC.

The chain joins TRBV3-1 (or the pseudogene TRBV3-2) to TRBJ2-7; D possibly corresponds to TRBD2 (5 bases). CDR1 and CDR2 from the germline V gene are LGHDT and YNNKEL (reference sequence). V was cut by 4 bases and J by 4 bases, with 14 bases left in between. This CDR3 contains 14 residues. Here the CDR3 DNA reads TGTGCCAGCAGCCTGGACTCATCTCGGTACGAGCAGTACTTC. Translated, it gives CASSLDSSRYEQYF.

This chain connects TRBV3-1 (or the pseudogene TRBV3-2) to TRBJ2-7; 9 nucleotides line up with TRBD1. The CDR3 loop spans 13 amino acids. The germline gives CDR1 LGHDT, CDR2 YNNKEL (reference sequence). V shed 5 bases, J shed 3 bases, and the junction held 2 bases outside the gene matches. The CDR3 sequence is CASSRGQGYEQYF. The CDR3 bases are TGTGCCAGCAGCAGGGGACAGGGCTACGAGCAGTACTTC.

This sequence joins TRBV10-3 and TRBJ2-3; possible D gene TRBD1, 6 bases. The germline V gene encodes CDR1 ENHRY and CDR2 SYGVKD. CDR3 size: 12 residues. Trimming took off 6 bases at V and 7 bases at J, with 11 bases between the two ends. This CDR3 is CAIRDSLHTQYF. Written as DNA, the CDR3 is TGTGCCATCAGGGACAGCTTACATACGCAGTATTTT.

The chain combines TRBV27 with TRBJ2-7, with D hard to call. The V gene lost 5 bases and the J gene lost 6 bases, with 17 bases spanning the gap. CDR3 size: 14 residues. Germline V gene lookup returns CDR1 MNHEY and CDR2 SMNVEV (reference sequence). The chain's CDR3 is CASSPQADRSEQYF. The CDR3 DNA reads TGTGCCAGCAGTCCCCAGGCAGATCGAAGCGAGCAGTACTTC.

This chain connects TRBV5-1 to TRBJ1-1, with 7 bases that match TRBD1. The CDR3 spans 16 residues. The junction had 7 bases not matched to a gene; V was cut back by 2 bases and J by 0 bases. Germline values: CDR1 SGHRS, CDR2 YFSETQ. CDR3 sequence: CASSFLTGVMNTEAFF. The CDR3 DNA reads TGCGCCAGCAGCTTCCTTACAGGGGTCATGAACACTGAAGCTTTCTTT.

The chain has TRBV30 and TRBJ1-5; D call uncertain. This CDR3 has 13 residues. Per the germline V gene, CDR1 is GTSNPN and CDR2 is SVGIG (reference sequence). V was trimmed by 3 bases and J by 7 bases, leaving 13 bases between them. The CDR3 spells CAWSSQRAQPQHF. The CDR3 DNA reads as TGTGCCTGGAGCAGTCAGCGTGCGCAGCCCCAGCATTTT.

This chain joins TRBV6-6 and TRBJ2-6; possible D gene TRBD2, 6 bases. The V gene's germline CDR1 is MNHNY and CDR2 SVGAGI (reference sequence). The CDR3 loop spans 15 amino acids. V dropped 3 bases and J dropped 2 bases, with 8 bases sitting between them. In nucleotides, the CDR3 is TGTGCCAGCAGTTATGGAGGGACTGGGGCCAACGTCCTGACTTTC. Amino acid sequence: CASSYGGTGANVLTF.